A single sample is the source of the 19 T cell receptor beta chains below, sequenced in a study of T cells in Graves' hyperthyroidism and ophthalmopathy. Regions amplified from RNA transcripts were the TCR beta CDR3 regions. The HTBI primer set drove a first-round RT-PCR of the TCR CDR3. One entry per CDR3 protein results from TCRdb running MiXCR on the multiplex PCR reads. Of some 360,000 distinct CDR3 sequences in the sample, approximately 15% are singletons; the top ten hold 11%. Sequencing was performed on blood. The receptors were gathered from a woman aged 55-69 years with Graves' hyperthyroidism.

This clonotype was found many times. This chain joins TRBV3-1 and TRBJ2-1; 14 bases align to TRBD2. Germline lookup yields CDR1 LGHDT and CDR2 YNNKEL (reference sequence). The trim removed 4 bases at V and 7 bases at J, leaving 12 bases unmatched. This CDR3 has 18 amino acids. The CDR3 region is CASSPVGTSGRNWNEQFF. As DNA, the CDR3 is TGTGCCAGCAGCCCAGTCGGGACTAGCGGGAGAAATTGGAATGAGCAGTTCTTC.

Comment on this clonotype: Possible read error: a much larger clone is one base away. V gene TRBV19 combines with J gene TRBJ2-7, with D perhaps matching TRBD2 (6 bases). Germline V lookup: CDR1 LNHDA, CDR2 SQIVND (reference sequence). This CDR3 has 13 amino acids. Trimming took 3 bases from V and 9 from J, leaving 15 bases between them. The CDR3 region has the DNA TGTGCCAGTAGTATGGTGGGGGGATCCGGGCAGTACTTC. Its protein product is CASSMVGGSGQYF.

This clonotype has a count of ten or more. The chain employs TRBV20-1 and TRBJ2-7; D not certain. V was shortened by 6 bases and J by 5 bases, with 17 bases between the two germline ends. The germline CDR1 and CDR2 sequences are DFQATT and SNEGSKA (reference sequence). The CDR3 consists of 13 residues. CDR3 loop: CSANRAPINEQYF. As DNA, the CDR3 is TGCAGTGCCAACCGGGCCCCGATTAACGAGCAGTACTTC.

V and J are TRBV6-5 and TRBJ1-2; weak D call: TRBD1 (6 bases). The CDR3 sequence is 14 residues long. Looked up from germline, CDR1 is MNHEY and CDR2 is SVGAGI. Trimming cost V 2 bases and J 4 bases, with 11 bases left between them. DNA of the CDR3: TGTGCCAGCAGTTACCGGGACAAGATCTATGGCTACACCTTC. It yields the protein CASSYRDKIYGYTF.

This clonotype was counted a few times. The rearrangement joins TRBV2 to TRBJ2-2; D is unclear. CDR3 length: 13 residues. From germline, CDR1 is SNHLY and CDR2 FYNNEI. V dropped 4 bases and J dropped 8 bases, with 11 bases sitting between them. The CDR3 DNA reads TGTGCCAGCAGTGCGGAGCCCGATGGGGAGCTGTTTTTT. It codes for CASSAEPDGELFF.

The chain uses TRBV28 and TRBJ2-2; TRBD2 is a possible D gene (6 bases). Trimming pared 8 bases from V and 14 bases from J, leaving 21 bases between. This CDR3 contains 13 residues. Germline CDR1 reads MDHEN; CDR2 reads SYDVKM. The CDR3 here is CASSPPGVPGLFF. The CDR3 DNA reads as TGTGCCAGCTCACCACCGGGGGTCCCCGGCCTGTTTTTT.

In this sample, this clonotype turned up many times. This rearrangement joins TRBV20-1 to TRBJ2-5; 7 nucleotides match TRBD2. This CDR3 is 15 amino acids long. The J segment lost 4 bases and the V segment lost 5 bases, leaving 13 bases of the junction unmatched. In germline, CDR1 is DFQATT, CDR2 SNEGSKA (reference sequence). DNA of the CDR3: TGCAGTGCTTCCTTCGGACTAGTCTTGGGAGAGACCCAGTACTTC. Its protein product is CSASFGLVLGETQYF.

This clonotype was observed at least ten times. The V and J genes are TRBV11-2 and TRBJ2-3; D not resolved. V lost 4 bases to trimming and J lost 7 bases, with 6 bases between them. The germline CDR1 and CDR2 sequences are SGHAT and FQNNGV. This CDR3 has 11 residues. CDR3 amino acids: CASSWTNTQYF. The CDR3, as DNA: TGTGCCAGCAGCTGGACCAATACGCAGTATTTT. The complete variable domain, with remaining parts taken from reference TRBV11-2 and TRBJ2-3, reads EAGVAQSPRYKIIEKRQSVAFWCNPISGHATLYWYQQILGQGPKLLIQFQNNGVVDDSQLPKDRFSAERLKGVDSTLKIQPAKLEDSAVYLCASSWTNTQYFGPGTRLTVL.

This clonotype was seen a handful of times. A read error may explain this, as a much larger clone is one base away. Since the CDR3 does not end with the conserved phenylalanine or tryptophan, this likely comes from a read error. The chain has TRBV18 and TRBJ2-7, with 11 bases lining up with TRBD2. The CDR3 covers 14 residues. J lost 4 bases, V lost 10 bases, and 9 bases had no gene match. Germline V gene sequence: CDR1 KGHSH, CDR2 LQKENI. The CDR3 here is CATSPGTSGYEQYL. CDR3 nucleotide sequence: TGTGCCACCTCCCCAGGGACTAGCGGTTACGAGCAGTACCTC.

This clonotype was recorded a few times. The V and J genes are TRBV29-1 and TRBJ2-7; 7 positions agree with TRBD2. Germline V gene data show CDR1 as SQVTM and CDR2 as ANQGSEA. V lost 7 bases and J lost 7; bases outside the gene matches: 19. The CDR3 covers 15 residues. CDR3 sequence reads: CSGPRPDGGSGEQYF. DNA of the CDR3: TGCAGCGGACCCAGACCCGACGGGGGGAGTGGAGAGCAGTACTTC.

The chain recombines TRBV2 with TRBJ2-1, with 12 bases fitting TRBD1. The junction had 9 bases not matched to a gene; V was cut back by 8 bases and J by 7 bases. The CDR3 loop spans 15 amino acids. Germline loops: CDR1 SNHLY, CDR2 FYNNEI. The CDR3 sequence is CASLPGTGGANEQFF. CDR3 bases: TGTGCCAGCTTACCCGGGACAGGGGGCGCAAATGAGCAGTTCTTC.

The table lists this clonotype with many counts. The chain uses TRBV11-2 and TRBJ2-3; D unresolved. Germline values: CDR1 SGHAT, CDR2 FQNNGV. V shed 0 bases and J shed 6 bases, with 4 bases lying between them. There are 12 residues in the CDR3. CDR3 sequence: CASSLDEDTQYF. In nucleotides, the CDR3 is TGTGCCAGCAGCTTAGATGAGGATACGCAGTATTTT. Filled out from reference TRBV11-2 and TRBJ2-3, the complete variable domain reads EAGVAQSPRYKIIEKRQSVAFWCNPISGHATLYWYQQILGQGPKLLIQFQNNGVVDDSQLPKDRFSAERLKGVDSTLKIQPAKLEDSAVYLCASSLDEDTQYFGPGTRLTVL.

This clonotype has a count of ten or more. V is TRBV11-3 and J is TRBJ2-2, with D unresolved. This CDR3 spans 15 amino acids. CDR1 and CDR2 (germline): SGHNT, YENEEA. V was pared by 2 bases and J by 3 bases, with 10 bases between. The CDR3 DNA sequence: TGTGCCAGCAGCTTACTCGGGCTAGACACCGGGGAGCTGTTTTTT. This encodes CASSLLGLDTGELFF. Using reference TRBV11-3 and TRBJ2-2 for the parts outside the CDR3, the full variable domain is EAGVVQSPRYKIIEKKQPVAFWCNPISGHNTLYWYLQNLGQGPELLIRYENEEAVDDSQLPKDRFSAERLKGVDSTLKIQPAELGDSAVYLCASSLLGLDTGELFFGEGSRLTVL.

This clonotype showed up many times. The chain employs TRBV3-1 and TRBJ2-7, with 8 bases fitting TRBD1. Germline assignment: CDR1 LGHDT and CDR2 YNNKEL (reference sequence). The length of the CDR3 is 16 residues. V shed 4 bases and J 6 bases; nucleotides not matched to a gene: 14. The CDR3 sequence is CASSPSARGPLGEQYF. DNA for the CDR3: TGTGCCAGCAGCCCCTCCGCCAGGGGGCCCCTTGGCGAGCAGTACTTC.

CDR3 bases: TGCAGTGCTAGAGATATACAGGGGCCCTGGGAGCAGTACTTC. It translates to CSARDIQGPWEQYF. The chain carries TRBV20-1 and TRBJ2-7; TRBD1 matches 7 bases. Germline trimming cut 0 bases from V and 7 bases from J; bases unmatched to any gene: 9. Germline lookup yields CDR1 DFQATT and CDR2 SNEGSKA (reference sequence). The CDR3 length is 14 residues.

This clonotype turned up a few times. The chain uses TRBV2 and TRBJ2-2; 7 nucleotides agree with TRBD2. V gave up 4 bases and J gave up 2 bases; unmatched junction bases: 4. CDR3 size: 15 residues. CDR1 and CDR2 from the germline V gene are SNHLY and FYNNEI. CDR3 sequence (DNA): TGTGCCAGCAGTGGCGGGACTACAAACACCGGGGAGCTGTTTTTT. The encoded protein is CASSGGTTNTGELFF.

This clonotype was found many times. Written as DNA, the CDR3 is TGCAGCGCTACTGGGCCGACGAACACCGGGGAGCTGTTTTTT. Its translation is CSATGPTNTGELFF. V is TRBV29-1 and J is TRBJ2-2, with no clear D. The CDR3 contains 14 residues. Trimming took off 7 bases at V and 0 bases at J, with 12 bases between the two ends. CDR1 and CDR2 (germline): SQVTM, ANQGSEA.

This clonotype came up many times. The chain is built from TRBV7-3 and TRBJ2-1, with 10 bases lining up with TRBD2. Germline values: CDR1 SGHTA, CDR2 FQGTGA. The V gene end was trimmed by 1 base and the J gene end by 8 bases; junction bases not matched to a gene: 5. This CDR3 is built from 15 residues. Here the CDR3 DNA reads TGTGCCAGCAGCTTAATGAGCGGGAGGGTACATGAGCAGTTCTTC. This gives the protein CASSLMSGRVHEQFF.

In this sample, this clonotype turned up many times. The chain recombines TRBV2 with TRBJ2-6, with D possibly matching TRBD2 (5 bases). CDR1 is SNHLY and CDR2 is FYNNEI in the germline V gene. CDR3 length: 14 residues. V was trimmed by 7 bases and J by 4 bases, leaving 11 bases between them. CDR3 bases: TGTGCCAGCAAGAGGGCTGCAGGGGCCAACGTCCTGACTTTC. Amino acids: CASKRAAGANVLTF.